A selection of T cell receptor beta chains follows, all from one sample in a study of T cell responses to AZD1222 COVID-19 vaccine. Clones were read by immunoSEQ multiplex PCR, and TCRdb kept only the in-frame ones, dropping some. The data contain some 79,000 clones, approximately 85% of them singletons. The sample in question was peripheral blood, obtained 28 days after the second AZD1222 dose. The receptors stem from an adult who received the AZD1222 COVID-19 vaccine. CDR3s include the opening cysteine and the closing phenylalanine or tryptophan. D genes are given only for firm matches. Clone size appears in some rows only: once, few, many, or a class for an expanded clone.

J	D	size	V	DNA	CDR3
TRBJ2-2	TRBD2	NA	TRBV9	TGTGCCAGCAGCATAGAGCGGGGGACGGACACCGGGGAGCTGTTTTTT	CASSIERGTDTGELFF
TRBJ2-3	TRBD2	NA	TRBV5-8	TGTGCCAGCAGCGCAAGCGGGAGACGCACAGATACGCAGTATTTT	CASSASGRRTDTQYF
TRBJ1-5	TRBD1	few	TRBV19	TGTGCCAGTAGTCCTGGACAGGGAGGTTATCAGCCCCAGCATTTT	CASSPGQGGYQPQHF
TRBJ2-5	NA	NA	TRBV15	TGTGCCACCAGCAGAACCAAAGAGACCCAGTACTTC	CATSRTKETQYF
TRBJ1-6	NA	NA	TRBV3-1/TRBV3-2	TGTGCCAGCAGCCAGGGCCTAGTTAATTCACCCCTCCACTTT	CASSQGLVNSPLHF
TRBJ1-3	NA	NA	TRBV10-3	TGTGCCATCAGTGAGGGGAACTCTGGAAACACCATATATTTT	CAISEGNSGNTIYF
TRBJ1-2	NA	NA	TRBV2	TGTGCCAGCAGGGGACGGACGGGGGTCTATGGCTACACCTTC	CASRGRTGVYGYTF
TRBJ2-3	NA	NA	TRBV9	TGTGCCAGCAGCCCGATGGGAGATACGCAGTATTTT	CASSPMGDTQYF
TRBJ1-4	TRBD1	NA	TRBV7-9	TGTGCCAGCAGCTTAGACAGGGGTAATGAAAAACTGTTTTTT	CASSLDRGNEKLFF
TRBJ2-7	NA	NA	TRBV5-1	TGCGCCAGCAGCTTAAAGCAGGGAGGCTACGAGCAGTACTTC	CASSLKQGGYEQYF
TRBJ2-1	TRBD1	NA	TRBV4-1	TGCGCCAGCAGCCAGGCCCGGGACAGGGGGCTAGGTCGCCGATACAATGAGCAGTTCTTC	CASSQARDRGLGRRYNEQFF
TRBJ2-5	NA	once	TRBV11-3	TGTGCCAGCAGCTTGTCCTCATGGGAGACCCAGTACTTC	CASSLSSWETQYF
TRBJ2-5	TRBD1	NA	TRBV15	TGTGCCACCAGCCTCAGCCAAAGGGGGCGCGGGGAGACCCAGTACTTC	CATSLSQRGRGETQYF
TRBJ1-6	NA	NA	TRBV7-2	TGTGCCAGCAGCCTCTCCATTGATTCACCCCTCCACTTT	CASSLSIDSPLHF
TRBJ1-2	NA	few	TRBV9	TGTGCCAGCAGCGTACAGGGATCAGGAGGCTACACCTTC	CASSVQGSGGYTF